This T cell receptor (beta chain) was retrieved from a study of CD8 T cells in ankylosing spondylitis. General study results and limits: Clones tied to disease were said to be significantly enriched in matched ankylosing spondylitis synovial fluid.

To note about this clonotype: Its antigen is currently unknown. A read error may be the cause here, since a much bigger clone is one base away.

TCRdb recomputed calls from the 5' RACE reads with MiXCR, one row per CDR3 protein. The sample includes 220,000 or so distinct CDR3 sequences, more than 9% seen only once; the top ten take over 20%. The CDR3 contains 15 residues. The trim removed 7 bases at V and 4 bases at J, leaving 10 bases unmatched. The germline gives CDR1 SQVTM, CDR2 ANQGSEA. Sequencing input: blood, either unsorted or a sorted T cell fraction (not recorded which). The sequence was collected from a male donor with ankylosing spondylitis or in good health (not recorded which). This chain uses TRBV29-1 with TRBJ2-3; 11 bases are shared with TRBD2. Here the CDR3 DNA reads TGCAGCGCCCCCCCCCTAGCGGGGGGCGCAGATACGCAGTATTTT. It is translated as CSAPPLAGGADTQYF.